This TCR beta chain appears in the sequencing data of a study of blood T cell repertoires in COVID-19. Source study methods: Reference gene primers were amplified, and this amplification served to estimate nucleated cell counts. Data came from immunoSEQ multiplex PCR; TCRdb stores just in-frame clones and leaves some out. V, J and clone size were drawn from that table, and D and trimming were deduced from the DNA. The sample consists of some 170,000 clones, around 80% of them appearing once. This clone has just a few counts. Material: peripheral blood. The TCR sequence derives from an elderly woman with acute or convalescent COVID-19.

The CDR3: CASSDRLSYEQYF. The CDR3 DNA sequence: TGTGCCAGCAGCGACAGGTTGTCCTACGAGCAGTACTTC. This chain connects TRBV7-9 to TRBJ2-7; D perhaps matches TRBD1 (6 bases). Trimming took 5 bases from V and 1 from J, leaving 9 bases between them. Germline CDR1 reads SEHNR; CDR2 reads FQNEAQ (reference sequence). CDR3 length: 13 residues. The full variable domain, completed using reference TRBV7-9 and TRBJ2-7, is DTGVSQNPRHKITKRGQNVTFRCDPISEHNRLYWYRQTLGQGPEFLTYFQNEAQLEKSRLLSDRFSAERPKGSFSTLEIQRTEQGDSAMYLCASSDRLSYEQYFGPGTRLTVT.